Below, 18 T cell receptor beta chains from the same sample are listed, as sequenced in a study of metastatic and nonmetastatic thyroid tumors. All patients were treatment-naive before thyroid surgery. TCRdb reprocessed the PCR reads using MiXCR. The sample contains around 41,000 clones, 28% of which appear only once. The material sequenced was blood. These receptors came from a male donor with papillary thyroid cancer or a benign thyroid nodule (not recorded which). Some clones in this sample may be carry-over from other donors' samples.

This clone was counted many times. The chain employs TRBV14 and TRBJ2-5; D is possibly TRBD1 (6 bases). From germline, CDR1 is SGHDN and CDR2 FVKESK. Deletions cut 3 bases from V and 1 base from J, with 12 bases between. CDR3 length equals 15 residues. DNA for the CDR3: TGTGCCAGCAGCCACGTGACAGGTAGCCAAGAGACCCAGTACTTC. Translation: CASSHVTGSQETQYF.

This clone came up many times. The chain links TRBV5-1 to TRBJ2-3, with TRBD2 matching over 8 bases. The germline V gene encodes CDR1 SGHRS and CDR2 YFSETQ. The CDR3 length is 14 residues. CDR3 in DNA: TGCGCGTCCGGGACTAGAGACAACCCAGATACGCAGTATTTT. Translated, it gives CASGTRDNPDTQYF.

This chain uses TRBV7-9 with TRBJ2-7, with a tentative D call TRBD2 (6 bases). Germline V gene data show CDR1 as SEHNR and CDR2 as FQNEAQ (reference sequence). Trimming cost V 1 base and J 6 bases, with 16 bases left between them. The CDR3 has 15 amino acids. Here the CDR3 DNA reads TGTGCCAGCAGCTTAGGGGCGGGGCTGAGAAGCGAGCAGTACTTC. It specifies CASSLGAGLRSEQYF.

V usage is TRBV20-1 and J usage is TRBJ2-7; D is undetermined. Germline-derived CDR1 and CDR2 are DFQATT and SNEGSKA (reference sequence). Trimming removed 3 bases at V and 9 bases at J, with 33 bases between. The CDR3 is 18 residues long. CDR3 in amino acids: CSASASRCFSMRATGQYF. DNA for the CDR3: TGCAGTGCTAGTGCCTCCAGGTGTTTTTCTATGAGAGCCACGGGGCAGTACTTC.

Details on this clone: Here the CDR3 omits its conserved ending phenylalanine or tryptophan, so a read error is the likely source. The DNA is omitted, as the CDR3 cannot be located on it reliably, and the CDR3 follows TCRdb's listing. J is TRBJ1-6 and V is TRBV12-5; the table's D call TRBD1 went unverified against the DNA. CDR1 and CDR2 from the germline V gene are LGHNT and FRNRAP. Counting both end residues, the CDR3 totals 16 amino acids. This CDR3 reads CASGLASTGSNSPLHV.

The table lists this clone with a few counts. The CDR3 spells CATIAEDRPQYF. As DNA, the CDR3 is TGTGCCACCATTGCCGAAGACAGGCCACAGTACTTC. This chain uses TRBV24-1 with TRBJ2-7, with D perhaps TRBD1 (6 bases). Per germline, CDR1 KGHDR and CDR2 SFDVKD. The V gene lost 8 bases and the J gene lost 10 bases, with 17 bases spanning the gap. CDR3 length: 12 residues.

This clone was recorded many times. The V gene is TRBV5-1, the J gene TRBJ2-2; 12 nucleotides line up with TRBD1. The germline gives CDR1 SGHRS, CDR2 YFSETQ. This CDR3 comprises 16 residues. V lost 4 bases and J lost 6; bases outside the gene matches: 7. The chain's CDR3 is CASSPGQGASSGELFF. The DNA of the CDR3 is TGCGCCAGCAGCCCGGGACAGGGGGCCTCGTCCGGGGAGCTGTTTTTT.

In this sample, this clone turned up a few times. DNA of the CDR3: TGTGCCAGCAGTCCCAGGCGCGGATATGGCTACACCTTC. Amino acids: CASSPRRGYGYTF. The chain recombines TRBV27 with TRBJ1-2, with D uncertain. The CDR3 is 13 amino acids. Germline CDR1 is MNHEY and CDR2 is SMNVEV (reference sequence). V lost 5 bases to trimming and J lost 5 bases, with 12 bases between them.

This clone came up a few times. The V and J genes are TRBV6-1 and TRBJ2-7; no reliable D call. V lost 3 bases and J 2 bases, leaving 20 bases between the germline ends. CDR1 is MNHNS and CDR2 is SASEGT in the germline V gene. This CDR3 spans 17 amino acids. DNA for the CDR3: TGTGCCAGCAGTGAGGCGACTCCGGTACAACCAACCTACGAGCAGTACTTC. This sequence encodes CASSEATPVQPTYEQYF.

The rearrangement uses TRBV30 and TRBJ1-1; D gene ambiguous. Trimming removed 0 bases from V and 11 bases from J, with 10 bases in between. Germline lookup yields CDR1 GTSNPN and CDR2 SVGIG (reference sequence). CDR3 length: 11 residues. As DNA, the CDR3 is TGTGCCTGGAGTGTAAGGGTAGGGGCTTTCTTT. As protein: CAWSVRVGAFF.

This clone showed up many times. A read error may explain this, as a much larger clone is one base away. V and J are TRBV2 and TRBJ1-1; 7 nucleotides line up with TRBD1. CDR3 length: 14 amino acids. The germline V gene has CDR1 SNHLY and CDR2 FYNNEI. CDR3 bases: TGTGCCATCCTGGGGGACAGTATGAACACTGGAGCTTTCTTT. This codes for CAILGDSMNTGAFF.

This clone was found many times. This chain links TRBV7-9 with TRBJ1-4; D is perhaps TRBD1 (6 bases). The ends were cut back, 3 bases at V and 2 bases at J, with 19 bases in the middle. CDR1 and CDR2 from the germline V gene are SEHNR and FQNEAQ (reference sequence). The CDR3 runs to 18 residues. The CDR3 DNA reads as TGTGCCAGCAGCTTTCCCCAGGGGTCAGGTGGGACTAATGAAAAACTGTTTTTT. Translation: CASSFPQGSGGTNEKLFF.

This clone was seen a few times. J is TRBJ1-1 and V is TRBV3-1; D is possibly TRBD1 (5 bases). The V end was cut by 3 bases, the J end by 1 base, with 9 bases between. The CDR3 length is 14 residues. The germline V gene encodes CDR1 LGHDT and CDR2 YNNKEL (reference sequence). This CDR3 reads CASSHYGTNTEAFF. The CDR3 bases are TGTGCCAGCAGCCATTACGGGACGAACACTGAAGCTTTCTTT.

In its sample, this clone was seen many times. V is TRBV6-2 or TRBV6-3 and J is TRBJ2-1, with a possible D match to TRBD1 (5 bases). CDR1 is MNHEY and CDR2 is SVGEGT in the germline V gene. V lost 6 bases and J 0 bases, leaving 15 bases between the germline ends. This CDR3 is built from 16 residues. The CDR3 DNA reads TGTGCCAGCAGCATTTTCCAGGGTATCTCCTACAATGAGCAGTTCTTC. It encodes CASSIFQGISYNEQFF.

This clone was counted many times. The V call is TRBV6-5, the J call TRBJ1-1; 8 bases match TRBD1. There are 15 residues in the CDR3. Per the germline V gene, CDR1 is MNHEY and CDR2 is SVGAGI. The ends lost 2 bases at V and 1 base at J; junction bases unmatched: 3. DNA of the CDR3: TGTGCCAGCAGTTACCTAGGACAGGGGAACACTGAAGCTTTCTTT. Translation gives CASSYLGQGNTEAFF.

The CDR3 DNA reads as TGTGCCAGCAGCCAGGCTGGGACAGGGAACCTTGGAGAGCAGTACTTC. This codes for CASSQAGTGNLGEQYF. The chain combines TRBV3-1 with TRBJ2-7, with TRBD1 identical over 9 bases. V lost 3 bases and J lost 7; bases outside the gene matches: 13. The CDR3 has 16 amino acids. CDR1 and CDR2 from the germline V gene are LGHDT and YNNKEL (reference sequence).

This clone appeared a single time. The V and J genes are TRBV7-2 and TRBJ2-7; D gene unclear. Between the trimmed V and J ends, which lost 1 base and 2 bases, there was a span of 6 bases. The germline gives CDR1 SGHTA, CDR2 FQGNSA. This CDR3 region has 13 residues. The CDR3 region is CASSLDQAYEQYF. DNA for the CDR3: TGTGCCAGCAGCTTAGACCAGGCCTACGAGCAGTACTTC.

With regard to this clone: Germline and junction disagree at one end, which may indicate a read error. The CDR3 loop is CASSSLTFNEQLF. The DNA of the CDR3 is TGTGCCAGCAGTTCGCTAACCTTCAATGAGCAGCTCTTC. The chain employs TRBV28 and TRBJ2-1; no definite D call. This CDR3 comprises 13 residues. Germline CDR1 is MDHEN and CDR2 is SYDVKM.